The 14 T cell receptor beta chains below come from one sample, sequenced in a study of cytomegalovirus exposure and HLA in healthy donors. PCR amplification relied on 60 Vbeta primers (plus 13 Jbeta primers). Data came from immunoSEQ multiplex PCR; TCRdb stores just in-frame clones and leaves some out. The sample lists 90,000 to 95,000 clones; just over 75% were seen once. Sequencing was performed on PBMCs. Receptors originate from a young man in good health and CMV-seronegative.

The chain has TRBV6-1 and TRBJ1-1; D unresolved. Looked up from germline, CDR1 is MNHNS and CDR2 is SASEGT. The CDR3 spans 15 residues. Deletions cut 3 bases from V and 0 bases from J, with 11 bases between. DNA for the CDR3: TGTGCCAGCAGTGATAGCGGACGGCTGAACACTGAAGCTTTCTTT. Translating it yields CASSDSGRLNTEAFF.

The chain recombines TRBV18 with TRBJ1-3; possibly TRBD1 for D (6 bases). The CDR3 runs 17 residues. CDR1 is KGHSH and CDR2 is LQKENI in the germline V gene. The V and J ends lost 3 bases and 0 bases respectively, with 15 bases between them. The CDR3 DNA reads as TGTGCCAGCTCACCGACGGACAGTGTGCACTCTGGAAACACCATATATTTT. Its protein is CASSPTDSVHSGNTIYF.

The chain links TRBV11-3 to TRBJ1-1; no firm D call. V gave up 1 base and J gave up 1 base, with 7 bases separating them. This CDR3 region has 14 residues. CDR1 is SGHNT, CDR2 YENEEA, per germline. CDR3 in DNA: TGTGCCAGCAGCTTAGGTTCCAGGAACACTGAAGCTTTCTTT. Protein: CASSLGSRNTEAFF.

V and J are TRBV14 and TRBJ2-2, with a weak D call TRBD1 (6 bases). This CDR3 spans 20 amino acids. Germline CDR1 and CDR2: SGHDN and FVKESK. V dropped 3 bases and J dropped 0 bases, with 23 bases sitting between them. The CDR3 DNA follows: TGTGCCAGCAGCCACCCGCCAAAAAAGACAGGCTACGCGAACACCGGGGAGCTGTTTTTT. Encoded protein: CASSHPPKKTGYANTGELFF.

The V and J genes are TRBV5-1 and TRBJ1-6; D is undetermined. Germline values: CDR1 SGHRS, CDR2 YFSETQ. This CDR3 is 16 amino acids long. Trimming left V 0 bases short and J 0 bases short, with 7 bases between. Written as DNA, the CDR3 is TGCGCCAGCAGCTTGGGGAGGGACTCCTATAATTCACCCCTCCACTTT. It is translated as CASSLGRDSYNSPLHF.

The chain links TRBV9 to TRBJ1-6, with D perhaps TRBD1 (5 bases). Trimming took 4 bases from V and 0 from J, leaving 14 bases between them. Germline CDR1 reads SGDLS; CDR2 reads YYNGEE. CDR3 length: 17 residues. The CDR3 region has the DNA TGTGCCAGCAGCTCTAGAGCTGACAGCTCCTATAATTCACCCCTCCACTTT. Its protein product is CASSSRADSSYNSPLHF.

The CDR3 coding sequence is TGTGCCACCCACCGGGACAGGGATAATGAAAAACTGTTTTTT. Translated, it gives CATHRDRDNEKLFF. The chain combines TRBV19 with TRBJ1-4, with 9 bases identical to TRBD1. Losses at the gene ends were 10 bases for V and 4 bases for J; bases not matched to a gene: 7. The CDR3 is made up of 14 amino acids. The germline V gene encodes CDR1 LNHDA and CDR2 SQIVND (reference sequence).

The chain uses TRBV13 and TRBJ2-3, with 14 bases fitting TRBD2. The CDR3 totals 16 residues. J lost 4 bases, V lost 4 bases, and 4 bases had no gene match. CDR1 PRHDT and CDR2 FYEKMQ come from the germline V gene (reference sequence). CDR3 sequence: CASSSGLAGGPDTQYF. The CDR3 bases are TGTGCCAGCAGCTCCGGACTAGCGGGAGGTCCAGATACGCAGTATTTT.

J is TRBJ2-5 and V is TRBV6-1; 9 bases match TRBD1. The ends lost 4 bases at V and 4 bases at J; junction bases unmatched: 7. Per germline, CDR1 MNHNS and CDR2 SASEGT. This CDR3 has 15 residues. The CDR3 spells CASSAGQGKGETQYF. CDR3 sequence (DNA): TGTGCCAGCAGTGCCGGACAGGGGAAGGGAGAGACCCAGTACTTC.

The rearrangement uses TRBV19 and TRBJ1-2; 11 bases are shared with TRBD1. CDR1 is LNHDA, CDR2 SQIVND, per germline (reference sequence). Unmatched junction bases numbered 4, after V lost 7 bases and J lost 3 bases. The CDR3 covers 14 residues. The CDR3 region has the DNA TGTGCCAGTATAAGGACAGGGGGCGACTATGGCTACACCTTC. Encoded protein: CASIRTGGDYGYTF.

This clone was detected only a few times. The chain is built from TRBV6-6 and TRBJ1-1; D is uncertain. Germline V CDR1 and CDR2: MNHNY, SVGAGI (reference sequence). Trimming left V 5 bases short and J 8 bases short, with 15 bases between. This CDR3 spans 13 amino acids. The CDR3 is CASSPSARQEAFF. The DNA for the CDR3 is TGTGCCAGCAGTCCCTCCGCCCGACAAGAAGCTTTCTTT.

Points on this clone: Distinct nucleotide sequences in the sample also encode this CDR3. This chain uses TRBV5-4 with TRBJ2-7, with D unclear. Germline loops: CDR1 SGHNT, CDR2 YYREEE (reference sequence). The CDR3 runs 12 residues. Deletions cut 4 bases from V and 0 bases from J, with 5 bases between. CDR3 DNA: TGTGCCAGCAGCCGTGACTCCTACGAGCAGTACGTC. This sequence encodes CASSRDSYEQYV.

The chain couples TRBV4-2 to TRBJ2-3; 7 bases agree with TRBD2. Trimming removed 4 bases from V and 2 bases from J; junction bases left unmatched: 6. Germline lookup yields CDR1 LGHNA and CDR2 YNFKEQ. The CDR3 is made up of 15 amino acids. The CDR3 sequence is CASSRSSGATDTQYF. In nucleotides, the CDR3 is TGTGCCAGCAGCCGATCAAGCGGGGCCACAGATACGCAGTATTTT.

The rearrangement links TRBV4-1 to TRBJ1-3; maybe TRBD1 (6 bases). V was cut by 2 bases and J by 2 bases, with 16 bases left in between. CDR3 size: 17 residues. Germline assignment: CDR1 MGHRA and CDR2 YSYEKL. This CDR3 is CASSQFPKGGTGNTIYF. CDR3 nucleotide sequence: TGCGCCAGCAGCCAATTCCCAAAAGGGGGAACTGGAAACACCATATATTTT.